A selection of T cell receptor beta chains follows, all from one sample in a study of T cell responses to AZD1222 COVID-19 vaccine. Data came from immunoSEQ multiplex PCR; TCRdb stores just in-frame clones and leaves some out. The sample has around 120,000 clones, around nine tenths seen once. This specimen consisted of peripheral blood, obtained on day 0 of AZD1222 vaccination. These receptors came from an adult in good health. The CDR3 runs from the conserved cysteine through the conserved F or W. The D gene is left open where the match is weak. Clone sizes are given selectively: once, few, many, or a class where the clone is expanded.

D: -; size: -; V: TRBV5-5; J: TRBJ1-3; CDR3: CASSAGISGNTIYF; DNA: TGTGCCAGCAGCGCAGGGATCTCTGGAAACACCATATATTTT
D: TRBD1; size: -; V: TRBV7-8; J: TRBJ1-2; CDR3: CASSSTGYGYTF; DNA: TGTGCCAGCAGCTCGACAGGGTACGGCTACACCTTC
D: TRBD1; size: -; V: TRBV5-6; J: TRBJ2-3; CDR3: CASIPGQGSDTQYF; DNA: TGTGCCAGCATCCCGGGACAGGGATCAGATACGCAGTATTTT
D: -; size: -; V: TRBV29-1; J: TRBJ1-1; CDR3: CSVVGVSNTEAFF; DNA: TGCAGCGTTGTTGGGGTTAGTAACACTGAAGCTTTCTTT
D: -; size: -; V: TRBV7-9; J: TRBJ1-2; CDR3: CASSLSVRGQGYTF; DNA: TGTGCCAGCAGCTTATCGGTCCGAGGGCAAGGCTACACCTTC
D: -; size: -; V: TRBV7-3; J: TRBJ1-2; CDR3: CASSLNSDPNYGYTF; DNA: TGTGCCAGCAGCTTAAACAGCGACCCTAACTATGGCTACACCTTC
D: TRBD1; size: -; V: TRBV4-2; J: TRBJ1-1; CDR3: CASSQRARGLSGTEAFF; DNA: TGTGCCAGCAGCCAACGGGCCAGGGGGCTCTCAGGCACTGAAGCTTTCTTT
D: TRBD1; size: -; V: TRBV6-1; J: TRBJ1-3; CDR3: CASSVTGEGSGNTIYF; DNA: TGTGCCAGCAGTGTGACAGGGGAAGGGTCTGGAAACACCATATATTTT
D: TRBD1; size: -; V: TRBV5-4; J: TRBJ1-2; CDR3: CASSLQGRDGYTF; DNA: TGTGCCAGCAGCCTACAGGGGCGGGATGGCTACACCTTC
D: -; size: -; V: TRBV21-1; J: TRBJ1-1; CDR3: CASSRKGVRQKNTEAFF; DNA: TGTGCCAGCAGCAGAAAAGGAGTTCGGCAGAAGAACACTGAAGCTTTCTTT
D: TRBD1; size: -; V: TRBV2; J: TRBJ2-7; CDR3: CASSMGQGGEQYF; DNA: TGTGCCAGCAGTATGGGACAGGGCGGCGAGCAGTACTTC
D: -; size: -; V: TRBV9; J: TRBJ1-2; CDR3: CASSELTGSRGYTF; DNA: TGTGCCAGCAGCGAACTAACAGGGTCCAGGGGCTACACCTTC
D: TRBD2; size: -; V: TRBV4-1; J: TRBJ2-2; CDR3: CASSQLVRRGGTGELFF; DNA: TGCGCCAGCAGCCAACTTGTTCGGCGGGGGGGCACCGGGGAGCTGTTTTTT
D: -; size: -; V: TRBV6-1; J: TRBJ1-2; CDR3: CASSEGTGNYGYTF; DNA: TGTGCCAGCAGTGAAGGGACTGGGAACTATGGCTACACCTTC
D: -; size: -; V: TRBV7-9; J: TRBJ1-2; CDR3: CASSLTGAEGYTF; DNA: TGTGCCAGCAGCTTAACCGGGGCGGAAGGCTACACCTTC
D: TRBD1; size: -; V: TRBV4-2; J: TRBJ1-1; CDR3: CASSQKYRGITEAFF; DNA: TGTGCCAGCAGCCAAAAATACAGGGGAATCACTGAAGCTTTCTTT
D: -; size: -; V: TRBV5-4; J: TRBJ2-5; CDR3: CASSPEIRETQYF; DNA: TGTGCCAGCAGCCCCGAGATAAGGGAGACCCAGTACTTC
D: -; size: -; V: TRBV6-5; J: TRBJ1-3; CDR3: CASSSTYSGNTIYF; DNA: TGTGCCAGCAGTTCAACGTACTCTGGAAACACCATATATTTT
D: -; size: once; V: TRBV28; J: TRBJ2-7; CDR3: CASSLGRTGRREQYF; DNA: TGTGCCAGCAGTTTGGGTAGAACTGGCCGGCGGGAGCAGTACTTC
D: -; size: -; V: TRBV5-1; J: TRBJ2-5; CDR3: CASSPPEVAAETQYF; DNA: TGCGCCAGCAGCCCGCCGGAGGTGGCGGCGGAGACCCAGTACTTC
D: -; size: -; V: TRBV7-8; J: TRBJ1-3; CDR3: CASTDRRFSGNTIYF; DNA: TGTGCCAGCACCGATCGGAGATTCTCTGGAAACACCATATATTTT
D: -; size: few; V: TRBV5-1; J: TRBJ2-1; CDR3: CASSLDWYNEQFF; DNA: TGCGCCAGCAGCTTAGACTGGTACAATGAGCAGTTCTTC
D: -; size: -; V: TRBV12-5; J: TRBJ2-2; CDR3: CASGETGELFF; DNA: TGTGCTAGTGGTGAGACCGGGGAGCTGTTTTTT
D: TRBD2; size: -; V: TRBV29-1; J: TRBJ2-1; CDR3: CSAGEGFF; DNA: TGCAGCGCGGGGGAGGGGTTCTTC
D: -; size: -; V: TRBV2; J: TRBJ1-1; CDR3: CASRTYTEAFF; DNA: TGTGCCAGCAGGACGTACACTGAAGCTTTCTTT
D: TRBD1; size: -; V: TRBV11-3; J: TRBJ2-1; CDR3: CASSLEVSPRDRGRSEQFF; DNA: TGTGCCAGCAGCTTAGAAGTATCGCCCCGAGACAGGGGGCGGAGTGAGCAGTTCTTC
D: -; size: -; V: TRBV6-5; J: TRBJ1-1; CDR3: CASSYYDRNTEAFF; DNA: TGTGCCAGCAGTTACTATGACAGGAACACTGAAGCTTTCTTT
D: -; size: -; V: TRBV7-2; J: TRBJ1-5; CDR3: CASRRFVNQPQHF; DNA: TGTGCCAGCAGAAGGTTTGTCAATCAGCCCCAGCATTTT